This record looks at one T cell receptor beta chain sequence and its context. It has no known antigen specificity. No clone much larger than this one lies a single base away; base qualities are absent. The data belong to a study of T cell changes during pregnancy in multiple sclerosis (dated by TCRdb to between 2017 and 2020). Background for the entire study: In women with multiple sclerosis, the researchers looked at how the T cell repertoire shifted as pregnancy progressed.

The germline V gene gives CDR1 as SGHTA and CDR2 as FQGNSA. The CDR3 numbers 16 residues from cysteine through phenylalanine. Of all the DNA, just the CDR3 is kept, 48 bases in frame from base 1. The V end gives up 3 bases and the J end 3 bases, leaving 6 bases in the junction not matched to a gene. Receptor libraries were prepared by the immunoSEQ multiplex PCR assay. The table was pulled from immuneACCESS by TCRdb, which kept in-frame rearrangements only. Such tables lose some clones; where checked, under half of the loss comes from unresolved V genes, and the rest has no known cause. The sample table contains some 94,000 clones; only one count was recorded for about 92% of them. The ten largest clones add up to about 1.5% of the sample.

This sequence uses TRBV7-2 and TRBJ1-4, with TRBD1 identical over 8 junction bases. The sample in question was peripheral blood, obtained in the first trimester of pregnancy. The sequence was obtained from a female donor with multiple sclerosis, enrolled in a pregnancy study. CDR3 reads: CASSLSTGAANEKLFF. The sequence in DNA is TGTGCCAGCAGCTTGTCGACAGGGGCGGCTAATGAAAAACTGTTTTTT.